This entry lists 21 T cell receptor beta chains sequenced from one sample in a study of cytomegalovirus exposure and HLA in healthy donors. PCR amplification relied on 60 Vbeta primers (plus 13 Jbeta primers). The assay was immunoSEQ multiplex PCR, and TCRdb's table has in-frame clones only and misses some. The sample has around 150,000 clones; 78% are singletons. The sample comprised PBMCs. Every receptor here comes from a woman aged 40 to 50 in good health and CMV-seronegative.

The chain joins TRBV27 to TRBJ1-1, with TRBD1 identical over 9 bases. The length of the CDR3 is 16 residues. Germline V gene sequence: CDR1 MNHEY, CDR2 SMNVEV (reference sequence). V was pared by 5 bases and J by 0 bases, with 7 bases of the junction left unmatched. CDR3 sequence: CASSTIGQGMNTEAFF. The CDR3 region has the DNA TGTGCCAGCAGTACCATCGGACAGGGGATGAACACTGAAGCTTTCTTT.

This chain joins TRBV4-1 and TRBJ1-4; no clear D gene. The CDR3 length is 15 residues. V was pared by 0 bases and J by 0 bases, with 5 bases between. In germline, CDR1 is MGHRA, CDR2 YSYEKL. CDR3 nucleotides: TGCGCCAGCAGCCAAGACCCAGCAACTAATGAAAAACTGTTTTTT. This gives the protein CASSQDPATNEKLFF.

This chain uses TRBV19 with TRBJ2-7; D perhaps matches TRBD2 (7 bases). CDR3 length equals 15 residues. Trimming left V 6 bases short and J 5 bases short, with 20 bases between. CDR1 is LNHDA, CDR2 SQIVND, per germline (reference sequence). CDR3 in amino acids: CASSSLGGLIDEQYF. CDR3 nucleotide sequence: TGTGCCAGTAGCTCCCTCGGGGGGCTTATCGACGAGCAGTACTTC.

The chain has TRBV6-6 and TRBJ1-5; D ambiguous. Between the trimmed V and J ends, which lost 5 bases and 2 bases, there was a span of 13 bases. The CDR3 covers 15 residues. CDR1 MNHNY and CDR2 SVGAGI come from the germline V gene (reference sequence). The CDR3 DNA is TGTGCCAGCAGTGCAACTCTCGGGGGCAATCAGCCCCAGCATTTT. Its protein product is CASSATLGGNQPQHF.

The chain recombines TRBV10-3 with TRBJ1-6; 10 positions agree with TRBD1. The length of the CDR3 is 15 residues. V lost 6 bases and J lost 6; bases outside the gene matches: 5. Germline CDR1 and CDR2: ENHRY and SYGVKD. CDR3 DNA: TGTGCCATCAGCCGACAGGGGGCAGGTAATTCACCCCTCCACTTT. The encoded protein is CAISRQGAGNSPLHF.

This clone has a handful of counts. The chain carries TRBV7-8 and TRBJ2-7; D may be TRBD2 (6 bases). The germline V and J ends were trimmed by 0 bases and 3 bases, with 15 bases remaining between them. Germline CDR1 reads SGHVS; CDR2 reads FQNEAQ. This CDR3 has 16 residues. The CDR3 sequence is CASSLAEGTFDYEQYF. The CDR3 DNA sequence: TGTGCCAGCAGCTTAGCGGAGGGGACGTTTGACTACGAGCAGTACTTC.

This chain uses TRBV27 with TRBJ2-7; unclear D gene. The ends were cut back, 5 bases at V and 3 bases at J, with 14 bases in the middle. The CDR3 sequence is 14 residues long. Germline V lookup: CDR1 MNHEY, CDR2 SMNVEV (reference sequence). CDR3 sequence (DNA): TGTGCCAGCAGTACCACCCAACAACGCTACGAGCAGTACTTC. As protein: CASSTTQQRYEQYF.

This chain joins TRBV5-1 and TRBJ1-6; tentatively, D is TRBD1 (5 bases). Per the germline V gene, CDR1 is SGHRS and CDR2 is YFSETQ. Trimming took 4 bases from V and 9 from J, leaving 32 bases between them. This CDR3 comprises 20 residues. The CDR3: CASSPEGEDVWGLSSSPLHF. CDR3 in DNA: TGCGCCAGCAGCCCCGAAGGTGAGGATGTGTGGGGCTTGAGTAGTTCACCCCTCCACTTT.

The V call is TRBV11-2, the J call TRBJ2-7, with a tentative D call TRBD2 (6 bases). CDR3 length: 17 residues. V lost 0 bases to trimming and J lost 2 bases, with 17 bases between them. Germline lookup yields CDR1 SGHAT and CDR2 FQNNGV. CDR3 nucleotide sequence: TGTGCCAGCAGCTTAGAAGGGAGGACCATCACCCCCTACGAGCAGTACTTC. Residues: CASSLEGRTITPYEQYF.

The sample holds a few counts of this clone. The chain joins TRBV11-3 to TRBJ2-1; 10 bases fit TRBD2. This CDR3 comprises 15 residues. Per the germline V gene, CDR1 is SGHNT and CDR2 is YENEEA. Trimming took 5 bases from V and 10 from J; bases not matched to a gene: 11. The CDR3 sequence: CASSTLAGASGEQFF. CDR3 in DNA: TGTGCCAGCAGCACTCTAGCGGGGGCTTCGGGGGAGCAGTTCTTC. The full variable domain, completed using reference TRBV11-3 and TRBJ2-1, is EAGVVQSPRYKIIEKKQPVAFWCNPISGHNTLYWYLQNLGQGPELLIRYENEEAVDDSQLPKDRFSAERLKGVDSTLKIQPAELGDSAVYLCASSTLAGASGEQFFGPGTRLTVL.

The V and J genes are TRBV2 and TRBJ1-5; D is uncertain. V shed 7 bases and J shed 5 bases, with 9 bases lying between them. CDR3 length: 12 residues. Germline V lookup: CDR1 SNHLY, CDR2 FYNNEI. The chain's CDR3 is CASTDEHQPQHF. CDR3 bases: TGTGCCAGCACCGATGAGCATCAGCCCCAGCATTTT.

This sequence joins TRBV27 and TRBJ1-2; 7 bases match TRBD1. The CDR3 loop spans 16 amino acids. J was trimmed by 1 base and V by 8 bases; bases with no gene match: 13. Per the germline V gene, CDR1 is MNHEY and CDR2 is SMNVEV (reference sequence). This CDR3 is CASPGWGRGVNYGYTF. The DNA of the CDR3 is TGTGCCAGCCCTGGGTGGGGCAGGGGGGTTAACTATGGCTACACCTTC.

This chain uses TRBV19 with TRBJ1-4; possibly TRBD1 for D (5 bases). Germline-derived CDR1 and CDR2 are LNHDA and SQIVND (reference sequence). The V gene lost 6 bases and the J gene lost 7 bases, with 18 bases spanning the gap. The CDR3 runs to 15 residues. CDR3 region: CASSSTVGGGEKLFF. In nucleotides, the CDR3 is TGTGCCAGTAGCTCCACCGTGGGGGGAGGTGAAAAACTGTTTTTT.

This clone turned up a few times. This rearrangement joins TRBV6-1 to TRBJ1-1, with D uncertain. The CDR3 sequence is 12 residues long. Germline lookup yields CDR1 MNHNS and CDR2 SASEGT. V was pared by 10 bases and J by 4 bases, with 13 bases between. This CDR3 is CATNGLSTEAFF. CDR3 nucleotides: TGTGCCACCAACGGTTTGAGCACTGAAGCTTTCTTT.

The V and J genes are TRBV14 and TRBJ1-2; D possibly corresponds to TRBD1 (6 bases). Germline V gives CDR1 SGHDN, CDR2 FVKESK. This CDR3 is 16 amino acids long. V lost 4 bases and J lost 6, with 21 bases in between. The CDR3 protein is CASSRTGSGVSDGYTF. CDR3 nucleotides: TGTGCCAGCAGCCGAACAGGCTCAGGGGTATCCGATGGCTACACCTTC.

The chain couples TRBV7-9 to TRBJ1-2; tentative D call: TRBD1 (5 bases). V was shortened by 5 bases and J by 1 base, with 11 bases between the two germline ends. CDR1 is SEHNR and CDR2 is FQNEAQ in the germline V gene (reference sequence). This CDR3 comprises 14 residues. The CDR3 here is CASSLGGNNYGYTF. In DNA form, the CDR3 reads TGTGCCAGCAGCCTGGGGGGGAATAACTATGGCTACACCTTC.

This clone was observed a handful of times. The chain carries TRBV6-5 and TRBJ1-2; weak D call: TRBD1 (5 bases). This CDR3 has 12 residues. Between the trimmed V and J ends, which lost 7 bases and 6 bases, there was a span of 12 bases. In germline, CDR1 is MNHEY, CDR2 SVGAGI. The CDR3 region has the DNA TGTGCCAGCACCGAACGGGGGAATGGCTACACCTTC. Its protein product is CASTERGNGYTF.

This clone was picked up a small number of times. V and J are TRBV5-1 and TRBJ1-1, with no clear D. The CDR3 runs to 16 residues. Trimming cost V 0 bases and J 5 bases, with 17 bases left between them. CDR1 is SGHRS and CDR2 is YFSETQ in the germline V gene. CDR3: CASSLAAGRSVTEAFF. The CDR3 DNA reads as TGCGCCAGCAGCTTGGCGGCAGGAAGGTCGGTGACTGAAGCTTTCTTT.

J is TRBJ2-3 and V is TRBV6-1, with D maybe TRBD1 (6 bases). From germline, CDR1 is MNHNS and CDR2 SASEGT. The CDR3 totals 15 residues. V lost 4 bases, J lost 3 bases, and 14 bases lay in between. CDR3 DNA: TGTGCCAGCAGTGGACTTAGGGGGTGGACAGATACGCAGTATTTT. Encoded protein: CASSGLRGWTDTQYF.

V gene TRBV19 combines with J gene TRBJ1-1, with D uncertain. Germline loops: CDR1 LNHDA, CDR2 SQIVND (reference sequence). The CDR3 totals 14 residues. V lost 3 bases and J lost 0, with 8 bases in between. The CDR3 here is CASSISPVNTEAFF. CDR3 nucleotides: TGTGCCAGTAGTATTTCCCCCGTGAACACTGAAGCTTTCTTT.

V usage is TRBV19 and J usage is TRBJ1-1; D is unresolved. Trimming stripped 5 bases from V and 4 bases from J, with 11 bases between. Germline V lookup: CDR1 LNHDA, CDR2 SQIVND (reference sequence). This CDR3 is built from 13 residues. The chain's CDR3 is CASSYPGFTEAFF. The CDR3 DNA follows: TGTGCCAGTAGTTACCCCGGGTTCACTGAAGCTTTCTTT.